Reported below is one T cell receptor (beta chain). The antigen is not known. The data derive from a study of shared clonotypes between healthy human individuals. Measured with immunoSEQ multiplex PCR; TCRdb has only the in-frame clones, and not every one. The sample contains 2 million to 3 million clones, more than 85% of which appear only once. This CDR3 contains 15 residues. The germline V gene encodes CDR1 SGHAT and CDR2 FQNNGV. The ends lost 6 bases at V and 7 bases at J; junction bases unmatched: 9. General study results and limits: Non-shared clonotypes had lower generation probabilities than those shared by all four donors.

The sample was naive CD4+ T cells from PBMCs. Subset of the sample: CD45RA+ positively selected. This TCR came from a man younger than 30 in good health. Some clones in this sample may be carry-over from other donors' samples. The V and J genes are TRBV11-2 and TRBJ1-4, with 9 bases aligning to TRBD1. The CDR3 DNA reads as TGTGCCAGCAGACTGTCGACAGGGGGGAGTGAAAAACTGTTTTTT. It is translated as CASRLSTGGSEKLFF.